This T cell receptor beta chain was recovered during a study of blood T cell repertoires in COVID-19 (dated by TCRdb to the early 2020s). For the wider study: The collaborator samples originated in the United States, Italy and Spain and spanned the acute and convalescent phases of COVID-19. The material from the prospective study consisted of cDNA or gDNA derived from T cells, B-cell-depleted T cells, or PBMCs. The dataset comprised deeply sampled blood TCRbeta repertoires from subjects exposed to, actively infected with, or recovered from COVID-19. A freely available public database, intended as a resource for researchers studying the immune response to SARS-CoV-2, is where the repertoires were released. Samples were obtained from the ongoing ImmuneRACE study (first 160 participants) and from about 1,300 subjects provided by 6 global collaborators. Nearly every sample came with metadata listing a de-identified subject ID, COVID-19 status, age in years and sex. Where available, HLA class I and class II types were taken from metadata supplied by the sample provider and were not determined by assay-based typing.

About this clone: Which antigen it targets is not known. Base qualities were left out, and no much larger clone turns up one base away.

What the authors observed across the whole study: Clinical and demographic metadata were provided uncurated, with the amount varying by source and participant.

One collaborating source in Seattle enrolled patients during active infection and followed them longitudinally through the course of disease. Collaborating institutions collected whole blood in K2EDTA tubes following their own protocols. For TCRbeta analysis, collaborator samples were shipped as frozen whole blood, as isolated PBMCs, or as DNA extracted from either sample type. The immunoSEQ Assay, a bias-controlled multiplex PCR, was used to amplify TCRbeta CDR3 regions from genomic DNA. The original methods were these. Within the assay, amplification of reference gene primers was used to estimate how many nucleated cells each sample contained. Sequence reads were collapsed and filtered to measure the absolute abundance of every unique TCRbeta CDR3 rearrangement. For each sample, productive Simpson clonality was calculated as the square root of Simpson's diversity index across productive rearrangements. In its TCRdb copy, this immuneACCESS table keeps in-frame sequences only and misses some clones. Where compared with another copy, unresolved V genes explain less than half of these, and the others have no known cause. D and trimming come from the DNA, and the V and J calls and clone size come from that table. The sample includes about 280,000 clones, with 88% observed a single time. 10% to 12% of the sample is taken by the ten largest.

V was cut back by 5 bases and J by 5 bases, leaving a gap of 6 bases between them. Taken from the germline V gene, the CDR1 and CDR2 loops are MGHDK and SYGVNS. The CDR3 runs 12 residues from the cysteine to the phenylalanine. The kept DNA is CDR3 alone, 36 bases in frame from the first base. The sequence is built from TRBV25-1 and TRBJ2-2, with no confident D gene call. Sequenced: peripheral blood. The sequence was obtained from a woman aged 25 to 39 with COVID-19, enrolled during active disease. The CDR3 here reads CASSTTTGELFF. Read as DNA, the sequence is TGTGCCAGCAGTACAACGACCGGGGAGCTGTTTTTT.